The 21 T cell receptor beta chains listed next were all sequenced from one sample in a study of T-cell reconstitution after alpha-beta-depleted transplantation in children listed by TCRdb under 2016. What the work shows at the level of the full study, not this receptor alone: Over subsequent months, a decline in hyperexpanded clone frequencies was noted, and after one year, T-cell counts and TCRbeta diversity were mostly ascribed to newly produced T cells.

The treatment or condition label, read with the paper, signifies: allogeneic hematopoietic cell transplantation with graft depleted of TCRalphabeta T cells and CD19 B cells. Library method: PCR. Reads for this sample came from an Illumina HiSeq 2500. Molecular barcoding was employed in the preparation of TCR libraries, with unique molecular identifiers being used to normalize TCRbeta repertoire quantification. The public sequencing data were trimmed at Q25 with fastp and processed into clonotypes with MiXCR by TCRdb, which kept only in-frame beta chains. Identical CDR3 proteins give one entry, which carries the most common genes and DNA. The sample data list a few hundred thousand distinct CDR3 sequences, and around 7.3% of these were observed just once. The ten biggest clones cover approximately 8.6% of the sample. Their recognized antigens are unknown. This specimen was peripheral blood, taken 360 days after TCRalphabeta/CD19-depleted stem cell transplant. Every receptor here comes from a female patient aged 2-10 years who had a stem cell transplant for Fanconi anemia, so the T cells may come from the graft donor.

This clonotype was recorded a few times. The V gene is TRBV11-2, the J gene TRBJ2-3; 7 bases agree with TRBD1. The CDR3 covers 13 residues. The V and J ends lost 6 bases and 4 bases, in that order; junction bases with no gene match: 4. Germline V gives CDR1 SGHAT, CDR2 FQNNGV. The CDR3 sequence is CASSKTGADTQYF. In DNA, the CDR3 is TGTGCCAGCAGTAAAACAGGGGCAGATACGCAGTATTTT.

The chain links TRBV11-2 to TRBJ2-3; 7 positions agree with TRBD2. Germline-derived CDR1 and CDR2 are SGHAT and FQNNGV. The CDR3 length is 14 residues. Trimming removed 9 bases from V and 4 bases from J; junction bases left unmatched: 10. CDR3: CASTSRGGSDTQYF. CDR3 DNA: TGTGCCAGTACCTCGAGGGGAGGGTCAGATACGCAGTATTTT.

The sample holds many counts of this clonotype. J is TRBJ2-3 and V is TRBV5-1; 9 bases are a match to TRBD2. This CDR3 has 17 residues. With 3 bases clipped from V and 0 bases from J, the junction kept 8 bases outside the gene matches. The germline gives CDR1 SGHRS, CDR2 YFSETQ. The CDR3 nucleotides are TGCGCCAGCAGCTCTTTGGCGGGAGGGCTTAGCACAGATACGCAGTATTTT. It encodes CASSSLAGGLSTDTQYF. The full variable domain, completed using reference TRBV5-1 and TRBJ2-3, is KAGVTQTPRYLIKTRGQQVTLSCSPISGHRSVSWYQQTPGQGLQFLFEYFSETQRNKGNFPGRFSGRQFSNSRSEMNVSTLELGDSALYLCASSSLAGGLSTDTQYFGPGTRLTVL.

This clonotype showed up just a few times. The chain has TRBV29-1 and TRBJ2-7; D perhaps matches TRBD1 (6 bases). V lost 6 bases and J 3 bases, leaving 15 bases between the germline ends. The germline CDR1 and CDR2 sequences are SQVTM and ANQGSEA. This CDR3 has 13 amino acids. This chain's CDR3 is CSVPGQGLYEQYF. Here the CDR3 DNA reads TGCAGCGTCCCGGGACAAGGTCTCTACGAGCAGTACTTC.

This clonotype was detected only a few times. The gene calls are TRBV4-2 and TRBJ1-3; possibly TRBD1 for D (6 bases). V lost 0 bases and J lost 3, with 12 bases in between. Germline assignment: CDR1 LGHNA and CDR2 YNFKEQ. CDR3 size: 16 residues. The CDR3, as DNA: TGTGCCAGCAGCCAAGAGCTCGCAGGGGTTGGAAACACCATATATTTT. As protein: CASSQELAGVGNTIYF.

This clonotype was picked up many times. The chain uses TRBV10-3 and TRBJ1-2, with D tentatively TRBD1 (5 bases). The germline CDR1 and CDR2 sequences are ENHRY and SYGVKD. Trimming took off 0 bases at V and 2 bases at J, with 19 bases between the two ends. The CDR3 is made up of 18 amino acids. In nucleotides, the CDR3 is TGTGCCATCAGTGAGTCGCGGGGGGTCACGACACGGAACTATGGCTACACCTTC. It is translated as CAISESRGVTTRNYGYTF.

There are many counts of this clonotype. This sequence joins TRBV27 and TRBJ1-5; tentatively, D is TRBD1 (6 bases). The CDR3 sequence is 17 residues long. V dropped 6 bases and J dropped 1 base, with 19 bases sitting between them. Per the germline V gene, CDR1 is MNHEY and CDR2 is SMNVEV (reference sequence). The CDR3 loop reads CASSSYRVGVSNQPQHF. CDR3 nucleotide sequence: TGTGCCAGCAGCTCCTACAGGGTGGGGGTGAGCAATCAGCCCCAGCATTTT.

This clonotype was seen repeatedly, ten times or more. The chain uses TRBV9 and TRBJ2-1; D call uncertain. CDR3 length equals 13 residues. Looked up from germline, CDR1 is SGDLS and CDR2 is YYNGEE. The V gene lost 0 bases and the J gene lost 7 bases, with 8 bases spanning the gap. CDR3 coding DNA: TGTGCCAGCAGCGTAGCCCCGAGGAATGAGCAGTTCTTC. It translates to CASSVAPRNEQFF.

The chain joins TRBV6-2 or TRBV6-3 to TRBJ2-1, with 9 nucleotides matching TRBD2. V lost 2 bases to trimming and J lost 7 bases; unmatched junction nucleotides: 9. Germline loops: CDR1 MNHEY, CDR2 SVGEGT. The CDR3 is made up of 16 amino acids. The CDR3, as DNA: TGTGCCAGCAGTTACCCCCGAGGGGCGGGGGGGAATGAGCAGTTCTTC. This codes for CASSYPRGAGGNEQFF.

The chain has TRBV6-2 or TRBV6-3 and TRBJ2-1; 13 bases line up with TRBD2. V shed 4 bases and J 8 bases; nucleotides not matched to a gene: 8. Germline V CDR1 and CDR2: MNHEY, SVGEGT. CDR3 size: 16 residues. DNA of the CDR3: TGTGCCAGCAGTTTCCTGACTAGCGGGAGGAAGGATGAGCAGTTCTTC. Translated, it gives CASSFLTSGRKDEQFF.

This clonotype was recorded at least ten times. This rearrangement joins TRBV7-2 to TRBJ2-1; a possible D gene is TRBD1 (6 bases). V was clipped by 5 bases and J by 13 bases, with 15 bases between them. Per germline, CDR1 SGHTA and CDR2 FQGNSA. The CDR3 contains 12 residues. CDR3 DNA: TGTGCCAGCAGCCTGCCCGACAGGTTCCAGTTCTTC. This translates into CASSLPDRFQFF.

This clonotype has at least ten counts. The chain has TRBV10-1 and TRBJ2-3; no definite D call. Germline V gene data show CDR1 as WNHNN and CDR2 as SYGVQD (reference sequence). The CDR3 runs to 12 residues. V shed 0 bases and J shed 7 bases, with 5 bases lying between them. The CDR3 spells CASSESMNTQYF. In DNA form, the CDR3 reads TGCGCCAGCAGTGAGTCGATGAATACGCAGTATTTT.

The rearrangement links TRBV6-1 to TRBJ1-1, with D unresolved. Germline values: CDR1 MNHNS, CDR2 SASEGT. The CDR3 is 14 residues long. V lost 5 bases and J 3 bases, leaving 13 bases between the germline ends. This chain's CDR3 is CASSPINAHTEAFF. Here the CDR3 DNA reads TGTGCCAGCAGTCCAATTAACGCTCACACTGAAGCTTTCTTT.

The chain employs TRBV7-3 and TRBJ2-1; 16 bases map to TRBD2. In germline, CDR1 is SGHTA, CDR2 FQGTGA. There are 21 residues in the CDR3. The J segment lost 4 bases and the V segment lost 0 bases, leaving 12 bases of the junction unmatched. CDR3 DNA: TGTGCCAGCAGCTTAACGCCGGGACTAGCGGGGGGGCCCCCGGGGTACAATGAGCAGTTCTTC. It translates to CASSLTPGLAGGPPGYNEQFF.

This clonotype was seen at least ten times. V is TRBV7-6 and J is TRBJ2-1; D remains ambiguous. Germline V gene sequence: CDR1 SGHVS, CDR2 FNYEAQ. The CDR3 length is 14 residues. V was trimmed by 1 base and J by 6 bases, leaving 10 bases between them. The CDR3 region is CASSLVGRSNEQFF. The CDR3 bases are TGTGCCAGCAGCTTAGTAGGCAGGAGCAATGAGCAGTTCTTC. Based on the CDR3 plus reference TRBV7-6 and TRBJ2-1, the full variable domain is GAGVSQSPRYKVTKRGQDVALRCDPISGHVSLYWYRQALGQGPEFLTYFNYEAQQDKSGLPNDRFSAERPEGSISTLTIQRTEQRDSAMYRCASSLVGRSNEQFFGPGTRLTVL.

This clonotype was observed many times. J is TRBJ2-7 and V is TRBV9, with D tentatively TRBD2 (6 bases). Deletions cut 0 bases from V and 1 base from J, with 14 bases between. The length of the CDR3 is 16 residues. Germline-derived CDR1 and CDR2 are SGDLS and YYNGEE. In nucleotides, the CDR3 is TGTGCCAGCAGCGTAGACCCGGGACTCCCTTCCTACGAGCAGTACTTC. Protein product: CASSVDPGLPSYEQYF.

There are a few counts of this clonotype. The CDR3 nucleotides are TGTGCCTGGAGTGGGGGATCGGGGCACACCATATATTTT. Translated, it gives CAWSGGSGHTIYF. The genes are TRBV30 and TRBJ1-3; a possible D gene is TRBD1 (5 bases). The germline CDR1 and CDR2 sequences are GTSNPN and SVGIG (reference sequence). This CDR3 has 13 residues. V was pared by 1 base and J by 8 bases, with 12 bases between. Combining the CDR3 with reference TRBV30 and TRBJ1-3 gives the whole variable domain SQTIHQWPATLVQPVGSPLSLECTVEGTSNPNLYWYRQAAGRGLQLLFYSVGIGQISSEVPQNLSASRPQDRQFILSSKKLLLSDSGFYLCAWSGGSGHTIYFGEGSWLTVV.

At least ten counts were recorded for this clonotype. The CDR3 DNA sequence: TGTGCCAGCGGACAGGGAACGAACACTGAAGCTTTCTTT. It yields the protein CASGQGTNTEAFF. This sequence joins TRBV5-6 and TRBJ1-1; 8 nucleotides match TRBD1. Germline-derived CDR1 and CDR2 are SGHDT and YYEEEE. V dropped 7 bases and J dropped 1; count of bases not matched to a gene: 3. This CDR3 is built from 13 residues.

The table lists this clonotype with many counts. The V and J genes are TRBV4-3 and TRBJ2-2; D is unclear. CDR1 LGHNA and CDR2 YSLEER come from the germline V gene. The CDR3 contains 15 residues. V lost 0 bases and J 5 bases, leaving 10 bases between the germline ends. Written as DNA, the CDR3 is TGCGCCAGCAGCCAAGATAGTCTTGTGACCGGGGAGCTGTTTTTT. The encoded protein is CASSQDSLVTGELFF.

This clonotype was counted many times. This chain connects TRBV15 to TRBJ2-3; 8 nucleotides agree with TRBD1. The CDR3 contains 14 residues. The junction had 4 bases not matched to a gene; V was cut back by 4 bases and J by 4 bases. Germline V CDR1 and CDR2: LNHNV, YYDKDF (reference sequence). CDR3 bases: TGTGCCACCAGCAACAGGGGGTTCGCAGATACGCAGTATTTT. Its translation is CATSNRGFADTQYF.

The genes are TRBV20-1 and TRBJ1-1, with no clear D. The CDR3 length is 13 residues. Germline-derived CDR1 and CDR2 are DFQATT and SNEGSKA (reference sequence). Trimming pared 1 base from V and 0 bases from J, leaving 6 bases between. The CDR3 here is CSARVGLNTEAFF. CDR3 in DNA: TGCAGTGCTAGAGTAGGGTTGAACACTGAAGCTTTCTTT.